The next 29 T cell receptor beta chains were all read from a single sample in a study of early T cells in non-severe SARS-CoV-2 infection. From the 5' RACE reads, TCRdb called clonotypes with MiXCR, one entry per CDR3 protein. Here the sample spans tens of thousands of distinct CDR3 sequences, about an eighth being singletons. The input for sequencing was whole blood, taken at baseline. Every receptor here comes from an adult who was a healthcare worker with PCR-confirmed SARS-CoV-2 infection or an uninfected control (not recorded which).

A few counts support this clonotype. The chain couples TRBV3-1 to TRBJ1-6; D might be TRBD1 (6 bases). The V and J ends lost 1 base and 10 bases respectively, with 11 bases between them. Per germline, CDR1 LGHDT and CDR2 YNNKEL (reference sequence). The CDR3 length is 14 residues. CDR3 region: CASSQAQGESPLHF. The CDR3 region has the DNA TGTGCCAGCAGCCAAGCACAGGGCGAGTCACCCCTCCACTTT. The whole variable domain, remainder taken from reference TRBV3-1 and TRBJ1-6, is DTAVSQTPKYLVTQMGNDKSIKCEQNLGHDTMYWYKQDSKKFLKIMFSYNNKELIINETVPNRFSPKSPDKAHLNLHINSLELGDSAVYFCASSQAQGESPLHFGNGTRLTVT.

This chain links TRBV2 with TRBJ2-1, with D unresolved. CDR3 length: 14 residues. The ends were cut back, 6 bases at V and 0 bases at J, with 9 bases in the middle. CDR1 SNHLY and CDR2 FYNNEI come from the germline V gene. Written as DNA, the CDR3 is TGTGCCAGCAGCCCGGGTATCTCCTACAATGAGCAGTTCTTC. Protein product: CASSPGISYNEQFF.

About this clonotype itself: A much larger clonotype is one base distant, so this may be a read error. This chain connects TRBV6-2 or TRBV6-3 to TRBJ1-1; perhaps TRBD1 as D (6 bases). The CDR3 covers 14 residues. CDR1 is MNHEY, CDR2 SVGEGT, per germline. The CDR3 coding sequence is TGTGCCAGCAGTTATCAGGGGTCGAACTCTGAAGCTTTCTTT. Protein product: CASSYQGSNSEAFF.

V gene TRBV7-2 combines with J gene TRBJ2-1, with a possible D match to TRBD2 (6 bases). The CDR3 covers 13 residues. Trimming removed 6 bases at V and 1 base at J, with 7 bases between. Germline CDR1 SGHTA, CDR2 FQGNSA. The CDR3 sequence: CASRTRSYNEQFF. The CDR3 nucleotides read TGTGCCAGCAGGACTAGGTCCTACAATGAGCAGTTCTTC.

This clonotype was detected many times. V is TRBV7-8 and J is TRBJ2-7; 9 bases fit TRBD1. The CDR3 is 15 residues long. V was clipped by 5 bases and J by 1 base; unmatched bases: 6. Germline V gives CDR1 SGHVS, CDR2 FQNEAQ. This chain's CDR3 is CASSEGQGPSYEQYF. The CDR3 DNA reads TGTGCCAGCAGCGAGGGACAGGGCCCGTCCTACGAGCAGTACTTC.

This chain connects TRBV3-1 to TRBJ1-1, with D unclear. This CDR3 comprises 14 residues. Germline V gene sequence: CDR1 LGHDT, CDR2 YNNKEL (reference sequence). With 6 bases removed from V and 3 bases from J, the gap between germline ends came to 14 bases. CDR3 coding DNA: TGTGCCAGCAGTCCGGTGGACGGAGACACTGAAGCTTTCTTT. This translates into CASSPVDGDTEAFF.

The genes are TRBV20-1 and TRBJ2-7; 11 bases agree with TRBD2. CDR3 size: 13 residues. Germline loops: CDR1 DFQATT, CDR2 SNEGSKA (reference sequence). J lost 5 bases, V lost 5 bases, and 5 bases had no gene match. This chain's CDR3 is CSAVAGGPHEQYF. Written as DNA, the CDR3 is TGCAGTGCTGTAGCGGGAGGGCCCCACGAGCAGTACTTC.

The sample holds a few counts of this clonotype. At one boundary the junction diverges from the germline segment, which might be a read error. The chain employs TRBV24-1 and TRBJ2-1; D gene uncertain. This CDR3 comprises 16 residues. Germline CDR1 KGHDR, CDR2 SFDVKD. In nucleotides, the CDR3 is TGTGCCACCAATGATTCCGGGCGAGTCTCCTACAATGAGCAGTTCTTC. Translating gives CATNDSGRVSYNEQFF.

This clonotype has just one count. This may come from a read error, since a much larger clone is one base off. The chain carries TRBV7-9 and TRBJ2-5, with D maybe TRBD1 (6 bases). The CDR3 runs 16 residues. CDR1 and CDR2 (germline): SEHNR, FQNEAQ (reference sequence). The CDR3 bases are TGTACCAGCAGCTCCTCTGGACAGATAGCGAAAGAGACCCAGTACTTC. Its protein product is CTSSSSGQIAKETQYF.

The rearrangement links TRBV7-7 to TRBJ2-6; D gene unclear. Trimming took off 4 bases at V and 4 bases at J, with 8 bases between the two ends. The CDR3 extends over 14 amino acids. Per the germline V gene, CDR1 is SSHAT and CDR2 is FNYEAQ (reference sequence). The DNA of the CDR3 is TGTGCCAGCAGCTCAGACACCGGGGCCAACGTCCTGACTTTC. This gives the protein CASSSDTGANVLTF.

This clonotype turned up a few times. The CDR3 DNA reads TGCAGTGCCATACAGGACAGGATTCATGGGGAGCTGTTTTTT. It translates to CSAIQDRIHGELFF. The rearrangement links TRBV20-1 to TRBJ2-2; TRBD1 matches at 7 bases. The CDR3 spans 14 residues. With V trimmed by 6 bases and J by 8 bases, 12 bases remained unmatched. The germline V gene encodes CDR1 DFQATT and CDR2 SNEGSKA (reference sequence).

V gene TRBV4-3 combines with J gene TRBJ1-2; D perhaps matches TRBD1 (5 bases). This CDR3 is built from 16 residues. V was cut by 0 bases and J by 2 bases, with 13 bases left in between. Germline values: CDR1 LGHNA, CDR2 YSLEER. The CDR3 reads CASSQDRRSGNYGYTF. DNA for the CDR3: TGCGCCAGCAGCCAAGATCGGCGGTCAGGGAACTATGGCTACACCTTC.

This chain uses TRBV13 with TRBJ2-3, with TRBD1 identical over 7 bases. CDR1 and CDR2 from the germline V gene are PRHDT and FYEKMQ (reference sequence). V was clipped by 5 bases and J by 3 bases; unmatched bases: 11. The CDR3 spans 16 residues. CDR3 coding DNA: TGTGCCAGCAGCCGAGGTGGCAGGGGGTCGACAGATACGCAGTATTTT. Translated, it gives CASSRGGRGSTDTQYF.

This clonotype has ten or more counts. V usage is TRBV9 and J usage is TRBJ1-6, with a possible D match to TRBD1 (6 bases). V lost 0 bases, J lost 10 bases, and 11 bases lay in between. Germline CDR1 and CDR2: SGDLS and YYNGEE. This CDR3 region has 14 residues. CDR3 amino acids: CASSVEPGESPLHF. Written as DNA, the CDR3 is TGTGCCAGCAGCGTAGAGCCAGGGGAATCACCCCTCCACTTT.

In this sample, this clonotype turned up a few times. The chain has TRBV5-1 and TRBJ2-2; 8 bases fit TRBD2. From germline, CDR1 is SGHRS and CDR2 YFSETQ. The CDR3 is 15 residues long. V was clipped by 4 bases and J by 0 bases; unmatched bases: 2. CDR3 amino acids: CASSAGLANTGELFF. CDR3 bases: TGCGCCAGCAGCGCGGGACTAGCGAACACCGGGGAGCTGTTTTTT.

The chain carries TRBV19 and TRBJ1-5; no firm D call. The CDR3 is 14 residues long. In germline, CDR1 is LNHDA, CDR2 SQIVND (reference sequence). The V gene lost 2 bases and the J gene lost 3 bases, with 8 bases spanning the gap. CDR3 loop: CASSISDPNQPQHF. CDR3 sequence (DNA): TGTGCCAGTAGTATATCAGACCCCAATCAGCCCCAGCATTTT.

In its sample, this clonotype was seen many times. The chain uses TRBV20-1 and TRBJ1-1; D is undetermined. This CDR3 is 10 amino acids long. Trimming shortened V by 5 bases and J by 11 bases, and 12 bases separated the two germline ends. Germline CDR1 DFQATT, CDR2 SNEGSKA (reference sequence). The DNA of the CDR3 is TGCAGTGCTGGATCACCCAGGGCTTTCTTT. This sequence encodes CSAGSPRAFF.

The rearrangement uses TRBV20-1 and TRBJ2-1, with D hard to call. V gave up 2 bases and J gave up 7 bases, with 15 bases separating them. The length of the CDR3 is 14 residues. From germline, CDR1 is DFQATT and CDR2 SNEGSKA (reference sequence). The CDR3 region is CSARPRTGHNEQFF. The CDR3 coding sequence is TGCAGTGCTAGACCTCGGACGGGCCATAATGAGCAGTTCTTC.

In its sample, this clonotype was seen a few times. This chain uses TRBV5-1 with TRBJ1-1; 7 bases fit TRBD1. Germline V lookup: CDR1 SGHRS, CDR2 YFSETQ. J lost 4 bases, V lost 3 bases, and 9 bases had no gene match. The CDR3 has 15 amino acids. CDR3 residues: CASSSPSSGGTEAFF. The CDR3 nucleotides are TGCGCCAGCAGCTCGCCATCTTCAGGGGGCACTGAAGCTTTCTTT.

This chain links TRBV12-3 or TRBV12-4 with TRBJ2-5; 10 bases map to TRBD1. The CDR3 consists of 13 residues. The ends lost 6 bases at V and 9 bases at J; junction bases unmatched: 7. The CDR3 DNA reads TGTGCCAGCAGCACGGGACAGGGGTCAGCCCAGTACTTC. Translation gives CASSTGQGSAQYF.

V and J are TRBV29-1 and TRBJ2-5; 7 bases map to TRBD1. This CDR3 region has 14 residues. After removal of 6 bases from V and 4 bases from J, the junction contained 11 bases not matched to a gene. From germline, CDR1 is SQVTM and CDR2 ANQGSEA. For the CDR3, the DNA is TGCAGCGTCGTAGCAGGGGGTGGCCGAGAGACCCAGTACTTC. Translating gives CSVVAGGGRETQYF.

This chain joins TRBV6-2 or TRBV6-3 and TRBJ2-7; either TRBD1 or TRBD2 may supply D (5 bases each). Trimming removed 11 bases at V and 2 bases at J, with 22 bases between. Germline V CDR1 and CDR2: MNHEY, SVGEGT. The CDR3 totals 15 residues. In DNA form, the CDR3 reads TGTGCCGGGGGAGAGGCTGGGACGCGTCCCTACGAGCAGTACTTC. Its translation: CAGGEAGTRPYEQYF.

The rearrangement links TRBV19 to TRBJ2-6; tentative D call: TRBD2 (6 bases). The V end lost 7 bases, the J end lost 0 bases, and 10 bases lay between the germline ends. The CDR3 has 15 amino acids. Germline V gives CDR1 LNHDA, CDR2 SQIVND (reference sequence). DNA of the CDR3: TGTGCCAGTACGGTGGGGGGCTCTGGGGCCAACGTCCTGACTTTC. Its translation is CASTVGGSGANVLTF.

This clonotype showed up just a few times. The chain links TRBV10-2 to TRBJ1-5; D perhaps matches TRBD1 (6 bases). Per germline, CDR1 WSHSY and CDR2 SAAADI. Trimming pared 8 bases from V and 5 bases from J, leaving 13 bases between. This CDR3 has 13 residues. The CDR3 DNA is TGCGCCAGCGGGGAGGGGGGTTATCAGCCCCAGCATTTT. It codes for CASGEGGYQPQHF.

This clonotype turned up a few times. The J gene is TRBJ2-7, the V gene TRBV7-2; D not certain. The CDR3 has 14 residues. Per the germline V gene, CDR1 is SGHTA and CDR2 is FQGNSA. Trimming took 3 bases from V and 2 from J, leaving 11 bases between them. The CDR3, as DNA: TGTGCCAGCAGCTTGGGCGGATATGCCTACGAGCAGTACTTC. As protein: CASSLGGYAYEQYF.

Only a few counts were recorded for this clonotype. The V gene is TRBV20-1, the J gene TRBJ2-3; no clear D. Trimming removed 2 bases from V and 2 bases from J, with 5 bases in between. The length of the CDR3 is 12 residues. Germline V gene lookup returns CDR1 DFQATT and CDR2 SNEGSKA (reference sequence). The CDR3 spells CSARSTTDTQYF. In nucleotides, the CDR3 is TGCAGTGCTAGAAGCACCACAGATACGCAGTATTTT.

The chain has TRBV12-3 or TRBV12-4 and TRBJ2-1; D may be TRBD1 (6 bases). V lost 7 bases and J lost 1, with 14 bases in between. The CDR3 contains 15 residues. The CDR3 is CASNPRDISYNEQFF. CDR3 in DNA: TGTGCCAGCAATCCTCGGGACATATCCTACAATGAGCAGTTCTTC.

V and J are TRBV7-2 and TRBJ2-1; D ambiguous. This CDR3 is 15 amino acids long. Deletions cut 1 base from V and 2 bases from J, with 9 bases between. The germline V gene encodes CDR1 SGHTA and CDR2 FQGNSA. The CDR3 here is CASSLGPTAYNEQFF. In DNA form, the CDR3 reads TGTGCCAGCAGCTTAGGACCGACGGCCTACAATGAGCAGTTCTTC.

This clonotype is judged medium-sized. The V and J genes are TRBV7-9 and TRBJ2-1; D assignment may be TRBD1 or TRBD2 (5 bases each). Germline CDR1 reads SEHNR; CDR2 reads FQNEAQ (reference sequence). V was shortened by 1 base and J by 9 bases, with 10 bases between the two germline ends. The CDR3 runs to 13 residues. CDR3 protein: CASSLGGWSEQFF. CDR3 DNA sequence: TGTGCCAGCAGCTTAGGGGGGTGGAGTGAGCAGTTCTTC.